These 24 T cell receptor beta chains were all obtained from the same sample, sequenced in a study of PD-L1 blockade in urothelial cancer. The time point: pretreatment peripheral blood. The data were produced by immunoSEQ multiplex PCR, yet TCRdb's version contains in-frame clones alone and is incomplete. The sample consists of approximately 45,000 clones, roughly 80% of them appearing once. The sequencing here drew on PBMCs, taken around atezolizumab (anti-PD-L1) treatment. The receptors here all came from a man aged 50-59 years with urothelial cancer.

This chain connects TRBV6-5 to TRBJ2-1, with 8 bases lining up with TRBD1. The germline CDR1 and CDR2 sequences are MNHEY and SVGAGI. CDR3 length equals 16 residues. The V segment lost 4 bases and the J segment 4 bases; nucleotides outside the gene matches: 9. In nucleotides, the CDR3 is TGTGCCAGCAGTTTCGAGGCGGGACAGGTATACAATGAGCAGTTCTTC. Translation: CASSFEAGQVYNEQFF.

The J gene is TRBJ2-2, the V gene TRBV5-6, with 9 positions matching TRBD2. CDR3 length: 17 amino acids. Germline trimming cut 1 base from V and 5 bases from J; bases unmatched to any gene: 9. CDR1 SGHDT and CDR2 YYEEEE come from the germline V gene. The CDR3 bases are TGTGCCAGCAGCTTGTTTAGCGGGAGTACCGGAACCGGGGAGCTGTTTTTT. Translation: CASSLFSGSTGTGELFF.

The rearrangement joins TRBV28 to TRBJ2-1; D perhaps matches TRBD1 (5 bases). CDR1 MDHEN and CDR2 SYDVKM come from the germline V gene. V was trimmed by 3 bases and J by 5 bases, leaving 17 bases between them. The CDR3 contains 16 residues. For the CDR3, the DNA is TGTGCCAGCAGTTTTGCAGGGTTAGGGAACCACAATGAGCAGTTCTTC. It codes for CASSFAGLGNHNEQFF.

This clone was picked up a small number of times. CDR3 protein: CASSVQGLGATNEKLFF. As DNA, the CDR3 is TGTGCCAGCAGCGTTCAGGGGTTGGGTGCAACTAATGAAAAACTGTTTTTT. The chain has TRBV2 and TRBJ1-4; perhaps TRBD1 as D (6 bases). The CDR3 extends over 17 amino acids. CDR1 and CDR2 from the germline V gene are SNHLY and FYNNEI. V shed 6 bases and J shed 0 bases, with 17 bases lying between them.

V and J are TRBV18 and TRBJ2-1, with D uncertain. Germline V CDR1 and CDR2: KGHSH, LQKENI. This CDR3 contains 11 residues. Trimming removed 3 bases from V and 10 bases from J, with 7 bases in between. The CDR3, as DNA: TGTGCCAGCTCACCGTCCCAGGAGCAGTTCTTC. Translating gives CASSPSQEQFF.

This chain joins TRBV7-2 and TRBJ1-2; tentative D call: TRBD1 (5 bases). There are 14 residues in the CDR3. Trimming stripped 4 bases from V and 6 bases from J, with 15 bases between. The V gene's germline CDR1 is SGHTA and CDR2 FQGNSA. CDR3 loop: CASSSRAGWDGYTF. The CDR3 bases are TGTGCCAGCAGCTCTCGGGCAGGGTGGGATGGCTACACCTTC.

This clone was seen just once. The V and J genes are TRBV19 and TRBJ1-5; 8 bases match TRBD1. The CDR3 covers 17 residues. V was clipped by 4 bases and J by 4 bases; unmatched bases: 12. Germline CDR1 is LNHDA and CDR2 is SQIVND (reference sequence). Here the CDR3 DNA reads TGTGCCAGTAGTAACGGGTTGTGGGGACAGGTTAATCAGCCCCAGCATTTT. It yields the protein CASSNGLWGQVNQPQHF.

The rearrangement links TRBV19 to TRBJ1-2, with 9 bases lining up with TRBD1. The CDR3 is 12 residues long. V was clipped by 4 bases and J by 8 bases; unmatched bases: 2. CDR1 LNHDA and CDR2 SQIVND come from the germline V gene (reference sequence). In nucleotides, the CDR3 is TGTGCCAGTAGTACACAGGGGGCCGGCTACACCTTC. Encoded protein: CASSTQGAGYTF.

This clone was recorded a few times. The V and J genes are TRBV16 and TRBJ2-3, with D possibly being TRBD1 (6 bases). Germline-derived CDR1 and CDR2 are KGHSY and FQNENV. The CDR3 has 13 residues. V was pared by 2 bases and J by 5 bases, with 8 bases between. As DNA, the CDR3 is TGTGCCAGCAGCCAACAGGGGAGAGATACGCAGTATTTT. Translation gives CASSQQGRDTQYF.

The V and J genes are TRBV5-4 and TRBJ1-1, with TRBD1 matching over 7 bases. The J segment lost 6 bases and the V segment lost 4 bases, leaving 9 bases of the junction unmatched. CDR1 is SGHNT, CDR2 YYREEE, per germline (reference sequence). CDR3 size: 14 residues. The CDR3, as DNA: TGTGCCAGCAGCCCTAAGACAGGGTATGCTGAAGCTTTCTTT. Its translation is CASSPKTGYAEAFF.

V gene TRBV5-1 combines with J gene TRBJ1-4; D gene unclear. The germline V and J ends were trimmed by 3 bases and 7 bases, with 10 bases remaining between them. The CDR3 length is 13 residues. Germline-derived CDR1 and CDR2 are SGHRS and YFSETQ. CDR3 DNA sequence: TGCGCCAGCAGCTCTGGAGGGAGTGAAAAACTGTTTTTT. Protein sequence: CASSSGGSEKLFF.

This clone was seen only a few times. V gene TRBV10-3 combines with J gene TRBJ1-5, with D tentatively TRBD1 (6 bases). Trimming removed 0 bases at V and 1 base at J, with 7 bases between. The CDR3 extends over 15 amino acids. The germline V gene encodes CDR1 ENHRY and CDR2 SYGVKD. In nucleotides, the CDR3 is TGTGCCATCAGTGAGTCCCAGGGGAGCAATCAGCCCCAGCATTTT. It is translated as CAISESQGSNQPQHF.

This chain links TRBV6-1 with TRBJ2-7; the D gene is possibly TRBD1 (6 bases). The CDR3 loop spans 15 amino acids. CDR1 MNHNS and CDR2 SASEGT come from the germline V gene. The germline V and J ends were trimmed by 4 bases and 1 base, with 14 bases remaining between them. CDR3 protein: CASSVGASRSYEQYF. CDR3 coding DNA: TGTGCCAGCAGTGTGGGGGCCTCTAGATCCTACGAGCAGTACTTC.

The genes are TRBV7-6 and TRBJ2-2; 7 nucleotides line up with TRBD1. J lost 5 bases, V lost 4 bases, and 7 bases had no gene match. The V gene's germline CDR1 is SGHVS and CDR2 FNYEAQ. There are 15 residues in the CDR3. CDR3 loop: CASSSTGVWTGELFF. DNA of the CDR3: TGTGCCAGCAGCTCCACAGGGGTTTGGACCGGGGAGCTGTTTTTT.

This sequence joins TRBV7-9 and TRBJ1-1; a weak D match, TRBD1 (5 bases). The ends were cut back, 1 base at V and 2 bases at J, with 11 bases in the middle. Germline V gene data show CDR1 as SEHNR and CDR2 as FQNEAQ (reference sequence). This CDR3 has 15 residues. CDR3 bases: TGTGCCAGCAGCTTAGAGATCGGGGGAAACACTGAAGCTTTCTTT. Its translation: CASSLEIGGNTEAFF.

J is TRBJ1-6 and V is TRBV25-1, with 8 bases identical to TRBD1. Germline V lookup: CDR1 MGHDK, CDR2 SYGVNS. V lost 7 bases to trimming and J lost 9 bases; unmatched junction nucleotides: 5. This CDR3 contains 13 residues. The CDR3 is CASTGQVGSPLHF. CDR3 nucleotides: TGTGCCAGCACGGGACAGGTTGGTTCACCCCTCCACTTT.

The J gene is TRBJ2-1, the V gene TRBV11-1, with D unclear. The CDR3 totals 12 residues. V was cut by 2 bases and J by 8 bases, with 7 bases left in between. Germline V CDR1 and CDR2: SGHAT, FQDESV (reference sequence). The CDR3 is CASSLNRDEQFF. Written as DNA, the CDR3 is TGTGCCAGCAGCTTAAATAGAGATGAGCAGTTCTTC.

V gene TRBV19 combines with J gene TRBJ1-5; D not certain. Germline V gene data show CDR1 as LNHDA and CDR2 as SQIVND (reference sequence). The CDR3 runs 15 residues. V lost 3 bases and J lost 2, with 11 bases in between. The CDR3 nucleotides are TGTGCCAGTAGTATCCTCGGTGGAGGCAATCAGCCCCAGCATTTT. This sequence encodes CASSILGGGNQPQHF.

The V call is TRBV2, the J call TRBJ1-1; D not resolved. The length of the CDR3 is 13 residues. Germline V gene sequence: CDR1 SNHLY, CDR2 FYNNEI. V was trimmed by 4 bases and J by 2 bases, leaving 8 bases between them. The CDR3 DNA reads TGTGCCAGCAGTGCCACAGAAAACACTGAAGCTTTCTTT. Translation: CASSATENTEAFF.

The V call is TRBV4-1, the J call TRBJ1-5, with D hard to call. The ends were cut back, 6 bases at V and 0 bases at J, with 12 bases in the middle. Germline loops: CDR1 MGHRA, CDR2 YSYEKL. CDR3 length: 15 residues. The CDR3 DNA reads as TGCGCCAGCAGGCGAGCACCAAATAGCAATCAGCCCCAGCATTTT. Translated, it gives CASRRAPNSNQPQHF.

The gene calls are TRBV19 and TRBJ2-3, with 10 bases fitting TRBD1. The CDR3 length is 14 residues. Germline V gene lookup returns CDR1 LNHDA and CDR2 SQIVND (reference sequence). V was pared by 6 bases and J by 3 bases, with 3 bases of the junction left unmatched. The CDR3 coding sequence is TGTGCCAGTAGGTGGACAGGGGGAACAGATACGCAGTATTTT. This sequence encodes CASRWTGGTDTQYF. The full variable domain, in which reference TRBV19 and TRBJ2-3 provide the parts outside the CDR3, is DGGITQSPKYLFRKEGQNVTLSCEQNLNHDAMYWYRQDPGQGLRLIYYSQIVNDFQKGDIAEGYSVSREKKESFPLTVTSAQKNPTAFYLCASRWTGGTDTQYFGPGTRLTVL.

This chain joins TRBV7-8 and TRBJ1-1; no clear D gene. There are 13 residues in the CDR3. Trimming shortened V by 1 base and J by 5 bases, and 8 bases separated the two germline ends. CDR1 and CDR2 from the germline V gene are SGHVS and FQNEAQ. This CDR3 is CASSLDGRTEAFF. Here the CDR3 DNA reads TGTGCCAGCAGCTTAGACGGGAGAACTGAAGCTTTCTTT.

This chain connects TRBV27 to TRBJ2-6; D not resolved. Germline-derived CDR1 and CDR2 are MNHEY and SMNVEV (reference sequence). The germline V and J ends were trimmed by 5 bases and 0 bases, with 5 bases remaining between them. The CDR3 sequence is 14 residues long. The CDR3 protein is CASSLRSGANVLTF. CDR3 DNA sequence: TGTGCCAGCAGTCTTCGCTCTGGGGCCAACGTCCTGACTTTC.

CDR3 in DNA: TGCAGCGTTGAGGCGCGAGGTGGCTACACCTTC. This encodes CSVEARGGYTF. The rearrangement links TRBV29-1 to TRBJ1-2; no clear D. The germline gives CDR1 SQVTM, CDR2 ANQGSEA. The CDR3 totals 11 residues. The V gene lost 3 bases and the J gene lost 7 bases, with 9 bases spanning the gap.